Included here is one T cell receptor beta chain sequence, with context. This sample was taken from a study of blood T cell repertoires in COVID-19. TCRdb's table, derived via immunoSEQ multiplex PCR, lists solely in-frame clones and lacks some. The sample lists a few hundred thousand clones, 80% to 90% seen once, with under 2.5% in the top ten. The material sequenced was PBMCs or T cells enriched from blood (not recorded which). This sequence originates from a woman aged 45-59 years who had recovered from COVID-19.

Here the CDR3 reads CASSVDLGAYEQYF. The CDR3 DNA sequence: TGTGCCAGCAGCGTAGATTTAGGGGCCTACGAGCAGTACTTC. The chain uses TRBV9 and TRBJ2-7; a weak D match, TRBD1 (5 bases). The germline V gene encodes CDR1 SGDLS and CDR2 YYNGEE. The CDR3 covers 14 residues. The ends were cut back, 0 bases at V and 2 bases at J, with 9 bases in the middle.